The rows below give T cell receptor beta chains drawn from one sample of a study of breast tumors, draining lymph nodes, adjacent tissues. TCRdb processed the multiplex PCR reads anew with MiXCR; each CDR3 protein has one entry. The profile shows about 130,000 distinct CDR3 sequences, 20% to 25% of them singletons. Sequenced sample: axillary lymph node tissue. All receptors derive from a female donor with breast cancer. Some clones in this sample may be carry-over from other donors' samples. Each CDR3 is given with its conserved first and last residue. Each record gives: clone size, J gene, D gene, V gene, CDR3 protein, CDR3 DNA. The D gene is left open where the match is weak. Not all rows give a size; the values are once, few, many and, for expanded clones, a class.

size: many
J: TRBJ1-2
D: NA
V: TRBV2
CDR3: CASSRDGANYGYTF
DNA: TGTGCCAGCAGCCGGGACGGAGCTAACTATGGCTACACCTTC

size: few
J: TRBJ2-1
D: TRBD2
V: TRBV14
CDR3: CASSQVRTSANEQFF
DNA: TGTGCCAGCAGCCAAGTTAGAACTAGCGCCAATGAGCAGTTCTTC

size: many
J: TRBJ2-2
D: NA
V: TRBV5-1
CDR3: CASSLAFLQNTGELFF
DNA: TGCGCCAGCAGCTTGGCCTTTTTACAGAACACCGGGGAGCTGTTTTTT

size: many
J: TRBJ2-2
D: NA
V: TRBV12-3/TRBV12-4
CDR3: CASSFNPLNTGELFF
DNA: TGTGCCAGCAGTTTCAATCCCCTGAACACCGGGGAGCTGTTTTTT

size: many
J: TRBJ2-7
D: TRBD1
V: TRBV27
CDR3: CASSLGQGGDEQYF
DNA: TGTGCCAGCAGTTTGGGACAGGGTGGCGACGAGCAGTACTTC

size: NA
J: TRBJ2-1
D: NA
V: TRBV24-1
CDR3: CATSGGLDEQFF
DNA: TGTGCCACCAGTGGGGGTCTGGATGAACAGTTCTTC

size: many
J: TRBJ1-6
D: TRBD1
V: TRBV28
CDR3: CASSSGQGRSSPLHF
DNA: TGTGCCAGCAGTTCAGGACAGGGGAGGAGTTCACCCCTCCACTTT

size: few
J: TRBJ2-2
D: NA
V: TRBV28
CDR3: CASTTLWGELFF
DNA: TGTGCCAGCACCACCCTATGGGGGGAGCTGTTTTTT

size: NA
J: TRBJ2-3
D: TRBD1
V: TRBV5-4
CDR3: CASSSTGATDTQYF
DNA: TGTGCCAGCAGCTCGACAGGGGCGACAGATACGCAGTATTTT

size: many
J: TRBJ2-2
D: NA
V: TRBV12-3/TRBV12-4
CDR3: CASRGDGTNTGELFF
DNA: TGTGCCAGCCGAGGGGACGGCACGAACACCGGGGAGCTGTTTTTT

size: many
J: TRBJ2-1
D: TRBD2
V: TRBV27
CDR3: CASSLFSGSRYNEQFF
DNA: TGTGCCAGCAGTTTGTTTAGCGGGAGCAGATACAATGAGCAGTTCTTC

size: many
J: TRBJ2-7
D: NA
V: TRBV28
CDR3: CASRPGRMYEQYF
DNA: TGTGCCAGCAGGCCTGGACGGATGTACGAGCAGTACTTC

size: many
J: TRBJ2-1
D: NA
V: TRBV4-1
CDR3: CASSMTKKGEQFF
DNA: TGCGCCAGCAGTATGACAAAAAAAGGAGAGCAGTTCTTC

size: many
J: TRBJ2-7
D: TRBD2
V: TRBV5-1
CDR3: CASSRETGTSGSEQYF
DNA: TGCGCCAGCAGCCGCGAAACCGGGACTAGCGGGAGCGAGCAGTACTTC

size: many
J: TRBJ2-7
D: NA
V: TRBV18
CDR3: CASSPRVSESYEQYF
DNA: TGTGCCAGCTCACCTCGGGTGAGCGAATCCTACGAGCAGTACTTC

size: few
J: TRBJ2-1
D: TRBD1
V: TRBV11-3
CDR3: CASSLRDRGYNEQFF
DNA: TGTGCCAGCAGCTTACGAGACAGGGGCTACAATGAGCAGTTCTTC

size: NA
J: TRBJ2-5
D: TRBD1
V: TRBV29-1
CDR3: CGTRTGGRETQYF
DNA: TGCGGCACCAGGACAGGGGGGAGGGAGACCCAGTACTTC

size: many
J: TRBJ1-5
D: NA
V: TRBV6-6
CDR3: CASSYDRSNQPQHF
DNA: TGTGCCAGCAGTTACGACAGGAGCAATCAGCCCCAGCATTTT

size: many
J: TRBJ2-1
D: TRBD2
V: TRBV11-3
CDR3: CASSLRGRANEQFF
DNA: TGTGCCAGCAGCTTACGCGGGAGGGCCAATGAGCAGTTCTTC

size: many
J: TRBJ2-3
D: NA
V: TRBV10-3
CDR3: CAISNSGTVMTQYF
DNA: TGTGCCATCAGTAATTCAGGGACGGTGATGACGCAGTATTTT

size: many
J: TRBJ2-5
D: NA
V: TRBV6-2/TRBV6-3
CDR3: CASSYVGETQYF
DNA: TGTGCCAGCAGTTACGTGGGGGAGACCCAGTACTTC

size: many
J: TRBJ1-5
D: NA
V: TRBV6-5
CDR3: CASRGLTITIYSNQPQHF
DNA: TGTGCCAGCAGGGGCCTTACAATCACGATATATAGCAATCAGCCCCAGCATTTT

size: many
J: TRBJ2-7
D: TRBD1
V: TRBV29-1
CDR3: CSVEMWDRDEQYF
DNA: TGCAGCGTTGAAATGTGGGACAGGGACGAGCAGTACTTC

size: NA
J: TRBJ2-5
D: NA
V: TRBV28
CDR3: CASSSPRGRANQETQYF
DNA: TGTGCCAGCAGTTCCCCTCGGGGAAGGGCAAACCAAGAGACCCAGTACTTC

size: NA
J: TRBJ2-1
D: NA
V: TRBV4-1
CDR3: CASSQEWGWGASGNNEQFF
DNA: TGCGCCAGCAGCCAAGAGTGGGGGTGGGGGGCTAGCGGTAACAATGAGCAGTTCTTC

size: many
J: TRBJ2-5
D: NA
V: TRBV20-1
CDR3: CSASRDFGYQETQYF
DNA: TGCAGTGCGAGCAGGGACTTCGGCTACCAAGAGACCCAGTACTTC

size: NA
J: TRBJ2-7
D: TRBD1
V: TRBV28
CDR3: CASWGTGVYEQYF
DNA: TGTGCCAGCTGGGGGACAGGCGTCTACGAGCAGTACTTC

size: few
J: TRBJ2-5
D: NA
V: TRBV6-1
CDR3: CASSEVEDQETQYF
DNA: TGTGCCAGCAGTGAAGTGGAGGACCAAGAGACCCAGTACTTC

size: NA
J: TRBJ1-5
D: NA
V: TRBV11-2
CDR3: CASSHSWYRTYFWPQHF
DNA: TGTGCCAGCAGCCATTCCTGGTACAGGACGTACTTTTGGCCCCAGCATTTT

size: many
J: TRBJ2-1
D: TRBD2
V: TRBV25-1
CDR3: CASSATSGSVNNEQFF
DNA: TGTGCCAGCAGTGCGACTAGCGGGAGTGTAAACAATGAGCAGTTCTTC

size: many
J: TRBJ2-2
D: TRBD2
V: TRBV20-1
CDR3: CSARDWLAGGGGELFF
DNA: TGCAGTGCTAGAGATTGGCTAGCGGGAGGGGGCGGGGAGCTGTTTTTT

size: NA
J: TRBJ1-3
D: NA
V: TRBV4-2
CDR3: CASSQVSQAGSGNTIYF
DNA: TGTGCCAGCAGCCAAGTCTCGCAGGCGGGCTCTGGAAACACCATATATTTT

size: many
J: TRBJ1-4
D: NA
V: TRBV6-5
CDR3: CASSYRRATNEKLFF
DNA: TGTGCCAGCAGTTACCGGCGGGCAACTAATGAAAAACTGTTTTTT

size: many
J: TRBJ2-1
D: NA
V: TRBV20-1
CDR3: CSAPRDGYNEQFF
DNA: TGCAGTGCTCCGCGCGACGGGTACAATGAGCAGTTCTTC

size: many
J: TRBJ2-1
D: TRBD2
V: TRBV5-8
CDR3: CASSTGLVANNEQFF
DNA: TGTGCCAGCAGCACGGGACTAGTCGCTAACAATGAGCAGTTCTTC

size: few
J: TRBJ2-1
D: TRBD2
V: TRBV11-3
CDR3: CASSSGGTTSQFF
DNA: TGTGCCAGCAGCTCCGGCGGGACTACCTCGCAGTTCTTC

size: many
J: TRBJ2-7
D: NA
V: TRBV2
CDR3: CASTGDYEQYF
DNA: TGTGCCAGTACCGGGGACTACGAGCAGTACTTC

size: many
J: TRBJ1-6
D: NA
V: TRBV7-2
CDR3: CASSLGQIRNNSPLHF
DNA: TGTGCCAGCAGTCTAGGTCAGATTCGCAATAATTCACCCCTCCACTTT

size: few
J: TRBJ2-5
D: TRBD2
V: TRBV30
CDR3: CAWSVGLAGGWQETQYF
DNA: TGTGCCTGGAGTGTAGGTCTAGCGGGAGGGTGGCAAGAGACCCAGTACTTC

size: many
J: TRBJ2-3
D: TRBD2
V: TRBV12-3/TRBV12-4
CDR3: CASSLGLVAGGGIDTQYF
DNA: TGTGCCAGCAGTTTAGGACTGGTAGCGGGAGGGGGAATAGATACGCAGTATTTT

size: many
J: TRBJ2-5
D: NA
V: TRBV7-2
CDR3: CASSSSLDYGETQYF
DNA: TGTGCCAGCAGCTCAAGTTTGGACTATGGGGAGACCCAGTACTTC

size: many
J: TRBJ2-1
D: TRBD2
V: TRBV9
CDR3: CASSPRRGRLAANEQFF
DNA: TGTGCCAGCAGCCCACGTAGAGGGAGACTAGCGGCCAATGAGCAGTTCTTC

size: NA
J: TRBJ2-4
D: NA
V: TRBV7-2
CDR3: CASSLGGLSAKNIQYF
DNA: TGTGCCAGCAGCTTAGGCGGACTCTCAGCCAAAAACATTCAGTACTTC

size: many
J: TRBJ2-7
D: TRBD2
V: TRBV29-1
CDR3: CSVSSGGYEQYF
DNA: TGCAGCGTTTCATCGGGAGGATACGAGCAGTACTTC

size: many
J: TRBJ2-5
D: TRBD2
V: TRBV6-1
CDR3: CASSRLAGGLETQYF
DNA: TGTGCCAGCAGTCGACTAGCGGGAGGGTTGGAGACCCAGTACTTC

size: many
J: TRBJ2-1
D: NA
V: TRBV20-1
CDR3: CSANGQGVYNEQFF
DNA: TGCAGTGCAAATGGACAAGGGGTCTACAATGAGCAGTTCTTC

size: NA
J: TRBJ2-1
D: TRBD2
V: TRBV20-1
CDR3: CSARTSGVDEQFF
DNA: TGCAGTGCTCGGACTAGCGGGGTGGATGAGCAGTTCTTC

size: many
J: TRBJ2-7
D: TRBD2
V: TRBV20-1
CDR3: CSAREAGRSYEQYF
DNA: TGCAGTGCTAGAGAAGCGGGACGCTCCTACGAGCAGTACTTC

size: once
J: TRBJ2-7
D: TRBD1
V: TRBV5-1
CDR3: CASSWTGAYEQYF
DNA: TGCGCCAGCAGCTGGACAGGGGCCTACGAGCAGTACTTC